This is a list of T cell receptor beta chains from one sample in a study of T cells in localized non-small cell lung cancer. Produced via immunoSEQ multiplex PCR; TCRdb's table is partial and in-frame only. The sample has tens of thousands of clones; about 88% are singletons. The sample consisted of peripheral blood, taken before any cancer treatment. These receptors all stem from a male donor at least 60 years old with stage I squamous cell lung carcinoma. The CDR3 runs from the conserved cysteine through the conserved F or W. The D gene is left open where the match is weak. Expanded clones are given a class, and other clones once, few, many or no size at all.

d_call | j_call | clone_size | v_call | cdr3_nt | cdr3_aa
NA | TRBJ1-5 | NA | TRBV30 | TGTGCCTGGACCTCGGGACTTTGGGACCAGCCCCAGCATTTT | CAWTSGLWDQPQHF
NA | TRBJ2-1 | NA | TRBV19 | TGTGCCAGTAGTATCGACAGTAGCTCCTACAATGAGCAGTTCTTC | CASSIDSSSYNEQFF
NA | TRBJ1-6 | NA | TRBV5-6 | TGTGCCAGCAGCTTAGAGCAGGGAGTATCACCCCTCCACTTT | CASSLEQGVSPLHF
NA | TRBJ1-5 | NA | TRBV19 | TGTGCCAGTACCTCCTGGACTAATCAGCCCCAGCATTTT | CASTSWTNQPQHF
TRBD1 | TRBJ2-7 | once | TRBV19 | TGTGCCAGTACCGTCCCGGGACAGGGAGCCGAGCAGTACTTC | CASTVPGQGAEQYF
NA | TRBJ1-1 | NA | TRBV7-2 | TGTGCCAGCAGCAAGTTTCAGGGGAACACTGAAGCTTTCTTT | CASSKFQGNTEAFF
TRBD2 | TRBJ2-5 | once | TRBV11-2 | TGTGCCAGCACACGACTAGCGCCACGCCAAGAGACCCAGTACTTC | CASTRLAPRQETQYF
NA | TRBJ2-7 | NA | TRBV6-5 | TGTGCCAGCGGATACAACTCCGAGCAGTACTTC | CASGYNSEQYF
TRBD1 | TRBJ1-1 | once | TRBV6-6 | TGTGCCAGCAGCCCACAGGGGACTGGGAACACTGAAGCTTTCTTT | CASSPQGTGNTEAFF
TRBD2 | TRBJ2-2 | once | TRBV6-1 | TGTGCCAGCAGTGAAAAGGGCCTAGCGGGGGGGAGGGCGACCGGGGAGCTGTTTTTT | CASSEKGLAGGRATGELFF
NA | TRBJ1-2 | NA | TRBV5-6 | TGTGCCAGCAGTTTAGGTGTCACTGGCTACACCTTC | CASSLGVTGYTF
NA | TRBJ1-1 | NA | TRBV18 | TGTGCCAGCTCATCTCTTCAAGCCTCTGAAGCTTTCTTT | CASSSLQASEAFF
NA | TRBJ2-7 | NA | TRBV7-7 | TGTGCTAGCAGCTTAGCGGTGGGCCGTACCTACGAGCAGTACTTC | CASSLAVGRTYEQYF
NA | TRBJ1-6 | NA | TRBV6-5 | TGTGCCAGCGGCCCCGGGACGTCGAATTCACCCCTCCACTTT | CASGPGTSNSPLHF
NA | TRBJ1-2 | NA | TRBV5-1 | TGCGCCAGCAGCTTCGACTATGACAGGAGCAACTATGGCTACACCTTC | CASSFDYDRSNYGYTF
NA | TRBJ2-7 | NA | TRBV7-8 | TGTGCCAGCAGCCCCGGACCGGGACTTCGTTCCTACGAGCAGTACTTC | CASSPGPGLRSYEQYF
NA | TRBJ2-4 | NA | TRBV7-1 | TGTGCCAGCAGCTTGTATAGAAAAAACATTCAGTACTTC | CASSLYRKNIQYF
NA | TRBJ1-2 | once | TRBV27 | TGTGCCAGCAAACCTCGTAAAGGGCTAGACTATGGCTACACCTTC | CASKPRKGLDYGYTF
NA | TRBJ1-1 | NA | TRBV9 | TGTGCCAGCAGCGGACAGGTGTGGACTGAAGCTTTCTTT | CASSGQVWTEAFF
NA | TRBJ1-6 | once | TRBV14 | TGTGCCAGCAGCTTAAACCCGGGGGGAGGTTCACCCCTCCACTTT | CASSLNPGGGSPLHF
TRBD2 | TRBJ2-5 | NA | TRBV30 | TGTGCCGGGAGACTAGCGGGGGGCCAAGAGACCCAGTACTTC | CAGRLAGGQETQYF
NA | TRBJ1-1 | NA | TRBV6-5 | TGTGCCAGCAGTTACGCAGAGAACACTGAAGCTTTCTTT | CASSYAENTEAFF
NA | TRBJ2-7 | NA | TRBV5-4 | TGTGCCAGCAGCTTGCCTTTTAAGGCTGCCTCCGAGCAGTACTTC | CASSLPFKAASEQYF
NA | TRBJ1-3 | NA | TRBV6-6 | TGTGCCAGCAGTTACAAGACCCTCTGGGGAAACACCATATATTTT | CASSYKTLWGNTIYF
NA | TRBJ2-1 | NA | TRBV7-2 | TGTGCCAGCAGCTTTGATCTAACTCGTGAGCAGTTCTTC | CASSFDLTREQFF
TRBD2 | TRBJ2-1 | NA | TRBV19 | TGTGCCAGTAGTCCTAGCGGGACAGCCTCCTACAATGAGCAGTTCTTC | CASSPSGTASYNEQFF
NA | TRBJ2-7 | NA | TRBV29-1 | TGCAGCGTTGAAGAAGGGTTCTACGAGCAGTACTTC | CSVEEGFYEQYF
NA | TRBJ2-3 | NA | TRBV11-3 | TGTGCCAGCAGCCCCCCGGACGGCTATACGCAGTATTTT | CASSPPDGYTQYF
TRBD2 | TRBJ2-3 | NA | TRBV28 | TGTGCCGTCCACCAGTGGGGGGGTGGGAATACGCAGTATTTT | CAVHQWGGGNTQYF
NA | TRBJ1-1 | NA | TRBV15 | TGTGCCACCAGCAGGGGGATGGGGGTGACTGAAGCTTTCTTT | CATSRGMGVTEAFF
NA | TRBJ1-2 | NA | TRBV9 | TGTGCCAGCAGCGTAGTAGACTTCAACTATGGCTACACCTTC | CASSVVDFNYGYTF
NA | TRBJ2-5 | few | TRBV7-9 | TGTGCCAGCAGCCCCTCGTCCGGGACCCAGTACTTC | CASSPSSGTQYF
TRBD1 | TRBJ1-2 | NA | TRBV13 | TGTGCCAGCAGCCATGGGACAGAAGCTAACTATGGCTACACCTTC | CASSHGTEANYGYTF
NA | TRBJ2-5 | NA | TRBV28 | TGTGCCAGCATGGACCAAGAGACCCAGTACTTC | CASMDQETQYF
TRBD2 | TRBJ2-3 | NA | TRBV6-6 | TGTGCCAGCACTTTAGCGGGGGGTACAGATACGCAGTATTTT | CASTLAGGTDTQYF
NA | TRBJ1-1 | NA | TRBV4-1 | TGCGCCAGCAGCCAAGGCGCACCCGGGGGGAACACTGAAGCTTTCTTT | CASSQGAPGGNTEAFF
NA | TRBJ1-1 | NA | TRBV27 | TGTGCCAGCAGTCCGCTACAACGCACTGAAGCTTTCTTT | CASSPLQRTEAFF
NA | TRBJ1-6 | NA | TRBV21-1 | TGTGCCAGCTCGACAGGGAAAGGTTCACCCCTCCACTTT | CASSTGKGSPLHF
NA | TRBJ2-2 | NA | TRBV7-7 | TGTGCTAGCAGCCTTTCGACAGATCTCAACACCGGGGAGCTGTTTTTT | CASSLSTDLNTGELFF
NA | TRBJ2-7 | NA | TRBV27 | TGTGCCAGCAGTTTGGGAACCTCCTACGAGCAGTACTTC | CASSLGTSYEQYF
TRBD2 | TRBJ2-5 | NA | TRBV30 | TGTGCCTGGTTCGGGGGGGTCCAAGAGACCCAGTACTTC | CAWFGGVQETQYF
TRBD1 | TRBJ1-5 | medium-sized | TRBV30 | TGTGCCTGGGCGACAGGGGACTATCAGCCCCAGCATTTT | CAWATGDYQPQHF
NA | TRBJ1-6 | NA | TRBV9 | TGTGCCAGCAGCGTTTCTGCCGGTTCACCCCTCCACTTT | CASSVSAGSPLHF
NA | TRBJ1-2 | NA | TRBV6-1 | TGTGCCAGCAGTGGATTAAAGTCACAGGGATCCAACTATGGCTACACCTTC | CASSGLKSQGSNYGYTF
TRBD2 | TRBJ2-5 | once | TRBV11-2 | TGTGCCAGCAGTCGGACTAGCGGGCGGCAAGAGACCCAGTACTTC | CASSRTSGRQETQYF
TRBD2 | TRBJ2-7 | NA | TRBV7-2 | TGTGCCAGCAGCTTAATGGCTAGCGGGGCCGTCTCCTACGAGCAGTACTTC | CASSLMASGAVSYEQYF
NA | TRBJ2-5 | NA | TRBV15 | TGTGCCACCAGCAGAGAAAGAGAGACCCAGTACTTC | CATSRERETQYF
TRBD1 | TRBJ1-1 | NA | TRBV25-1 | TGTGCCAGCAGAAGGACAGGGTGGGTGAACACTGAAGCTTTCTTT | CASRRTGWVNTEAFF
TRBD1 | TRBJ2-7 | NA | TRBV19 | TGTGCCAGTAGTCCCGGGACAGGGTACTACGAGCAGTACTTC | CASSPGTGYYEQYF
TRBD2 | TRBJ2-1 | NA | TRBV9 | TGTGCCAGCAGCGGTTCGACTAGCGGGTTGGATGAGCAGTTCTTC | CASSGSTSGLDEQFF
NA | TRBJ2-5 | NA | TRBV19 | TGTGCCAGTAGTATAGGCCACAGCCAAGAGACCCAGTACTTC | CASSIGHSQETQYF
TRBD1 | TRBJ1-1 | NA | TRBV11-3 | TGTGCCAGCAGCTTCAGTAACAGGGGAAACACTGAAGCTTTCTTT | CASSFSNRGNTEAFF
NA | TRBJ1-3 | NA | TRBV4-3 | TGCGCCAGCAGCCAAGTGCTGGGAAACACCATATATTTT | CASSQVLGNTIYF
NA | TRBJ2-7 | NA | TRBV5-1 | TGCGCCAGCAGTCGGTCAGGGAGATCCGAGCAGTACTTC | CASSRSGRSEQYF
NA | TRBJ1-2 | NA | TRBV6-1 | TGTGCCAGCAGAGAAAGTGGAGGTTACTATGGCTACACCTTC | CASRESGGYYGYTF
NA | TRBJ2-7 | NA | TRBV18 | TGTGCCAGCTCAGTTACAGGTTCCTACGAGCAGTACTTC | CASSVTGSYEQYF
NA | TRBJ2-7 | NA | TRBV6-6 | TGTGCCAGCAGTCCCCTAGCGAGCTCCTACGAGCAGTACTTC | CASSPLASSYEQYF
NA | TRBJ2-7 | NA | TRBV4-1 | TGCGCCAGCAGCCAAGTGACGGTCTCCTACGAGCAGTACTTC | CASSQVTVSYEQYF
NA | TRBJ2-7 | NA | TRBV6-5 | TGTGCCAGCCAGGCAGGAATGACCCGGTACTTC | CASQAGMTRYF
TRBD2 | TRBJ2-3 | NA | TRBV18 | TGTGCCAGCTCATCCGTCTATTTAGCGGGAGATACGCAGTATTTT | CASSSVYLAGDTQYF